These 29 T cell receptor beta chains were all obtained from the same sample, sequenced in a study of cytomegalovirus exposure and HLA in healthy donors. Profiled with immunoSEQ multiplex PCR; TCRdb holds only in-frame clones, not every one. The table lists about 98,000 clones, about 90% of them singletons. The specimen was PBMCs. Receptors were obtained from a man aged 18 to 29 in good health and CMV-seropositive.

This chain links TRBV28 with TRBJ1-3; no clear D gene. Germline V gene lookup returns CDR1 MDHEN and CDR2 SYDVKM. There are 17 residues in the CDR3. The V end lost 4 bases, the J end lost 0 bases, and 16 bases lay between the germline ends. The CDR3 protein is CASSSSFKLSSGNTIYF. DNA for the CDR3: TGTGCCAGCAGTTCCTCTTTCAAACTCTCCTCTGGAAACACCATATATTTT.

V and J are TRBV7-6 and TRBJ2-2; 7 positions agree with TRBD1. Germline V gene lookup returns CDR1 SGHVS and CDR2 FNYEAQ. V lost 5 bases to trimming and J lost 2 bases; unmatched junction nucleotides: 11. This CDR3 has 17 residues. Here the CDR3 reads CASSNPLRDRNTGELFF. As DNA, the CDR3 is TGTGCCAGCAGCAACCCTCTCCGGGACAGAAACACCGGGGAGCTGTTTTTT.

This clone has a count of ten or more. This rearrangement joins TRBV15 to TRBJ2-2, with D unclear. Germline assignment: CDR1 LNHNV and CDR2 YYDKDF (reference sequence). The CDR3 loop spans 13 amino acids. Trimming removed 5 bases from V and 1 base from J, with 5 bases in between. The CDR3 protein is CATSPKNTGELFF. The CDR3 DNA is TGTGCCACCAGCCCTAAGAACACCGGGGAGCTGTTTTTT. The full variable domain, in which reference TRBV15 and TRBJ2-2 provide the parts outside the CDR3, is DAMVIQNPRYQVTQFGKPVTLSCSQTLNHNVMYWYQQKSSQAPKLLFHYYDKDFNNEADTPDNFQSRRPNTSFCFLDIRSPGLGDTAMYLCATSPKNTGELFFGEGSRLTVL.

The J gene is TRBJ2-7, the V gene TRBV4-3, with D tentatively TRBD2 (6 bases). Trimming pared 1 base from V and 1 base from J, leaving 14 bases between. This CDR3 contains 16 residues. CDR1 and CDR2 from the germline V gene are LGHNA and YSLEER. DNA for the CDR3: TGCGCCAGCAGCCAAGTTTTAGGAGGGGAGTCCTACGAGCAGTACTTC. This gives the protein CASSQVLGGESYEQYF.

This clone appeared once. J is TRBJ2-2 and V is TRBV29-1; 11 bases agree with TRBD1. CDR1 is SQVTM, CDR2 ANQGSEA, per germline. V dropped 3 bases and J dropped 10; count of bases not matched to a gene: 7. The CDR3 is 14 residues long. In nucleotides, the CDR3 is TGCAGCGTTGATTCAACGGGACAGGGGGTGGAGCTGTTTTTT. This encodes CSVDSTGQGVELFF.

The chain recombines TRBV7-8 with TRBJ2-1; 11 bases align to TRBD2. The germline CDR1 and CDR2 sequences are SGHVS and FQNEAQ. V shed 4 bases, J shed 16 bases, and the junction held 15 bases outside the gene matches. CDR3 length equals 15 residues. As DNA, the CDR3 is TGTGCCAGCAGCTCCTCGGGACTAGCGGCTGTCGAATATTTCTTC. Residues: CASSSSGLAAVEYFF.

This clone has a single count. V usage is TRBV4-3 and J usage is TRBJ1-4, with D maybe TRBD1 (5 bases). The germline V gene has CDR1 LGHNA and CDR2 YSLEER. The V end was cut by 4 bases, the J end by 5 bases, with 20 bases between. The CDR3 has 17 amino acids. CDR3 nucleotides: TGCGCCAGCAGCCTCACTTGGGAGGGGCACCTCAATGAAAAACTGTTTTTT. It is translated as CASSLTWEGHLNEKLFF.

The J gene is TRBJ1-5, the V gene TRBV19; possibly TRBD1 for D (5 bases). This CDR3 spans 17 amino acids. Germline values: CDR1 LNHDA, CDR2 SQIVND (reference sequence). V was cut by 1 base and J by 0 bases, with 13 bases left in between. CDR3 nucleotides: TGTGCCAGTAGTATAGGGACACATGAATATAGCAATCAGCCCCAGCATTTT. Encoded protein: CASSIGTHEYSNQPQHF.

The chain is built from TRBV5-4 and TRBJ2-5; TRBD1 matches at 10 bases. Germline CDR1 is SGHNT and CDR2 is YYREEE (reference sequence). The CDR3 spans 15 residues. Trimming at V came to 4 bases and at J to 1 base, leaving 4 bases not matched to a gene. This chain's CDR3 is CASSQDRGIQETQYF. CDR3 coding DNA: TGTGCCAGCAGCCAGGACAGGGGGATCCAAGAGACCCAGTACTTC.

V and J are TRBV14 and TRBJ2-7; D possibly corresponds to TRBD2 (5 bases). The CDR3 is made up of 15 amino acids. Germline V lookup: CDR1 SGHDN, CDR2 FVKESK. V was clipped by 0 bases and J by 5 bases, with 14 bases between them. The chain's CDR3 is CASSQDELGIHEQYF. CDR3 coding DNA: TGTGCCAGCAGCCAAGATGAACTAGGAATCCACGAGCAGTACTTC.

The rearrangement joins TRBV21-1 to TRBJ2-7; no check of the table's D call, TRBD1, against the DNA was made. TRBV21-1 is a pseudogene. The CDR3 is made up of 16 amino acids. For the CDR3, the DNA is TGTGCCAGCAGCAAAAGGGGGTTAGGACAGTCCTACGAGCAGTACTTC. Protein product: CASSKRGLGQSYEQYF.

This sequence joins TRBV7-9 and TRBJ2-5, with 7 bases lining up with TRBD2. The ends lost 8 bases at V and 2 bases at J; junction bases unmatched: 5. Germline V gene data show CDR1 as SEHNR and CDR2 as FQNEAQ (reference sequence). CDR3 length: 13 residues. CDR3 in amino acids: CASGRDLQETQYF. CDR3 nucleotides: TGTGCCAGCGGGAGGGACTTACAAGAGACCCAGTACTTC.

The J gene is TRBJ2-1, the V gene TRBV7-6; 9 nucleotides match TRBD2. Losses at the gene ends were 3 bases for V and 1 base for J; bases not matched to a gene: 7. Germline values: CDR1 SGHVS, CDR2 FNYEAQ. The CDR3 extends over 17 amino acids. This CDR3 is CASSFLTSGDSYNEQFF. The CDR3 region has the DNA TGTGCCAGCAGCTTCCTGACTAGCGGAGATTCCTACAATGAGCAGTTCTTC.

The rearrangement joins TRBV6-1 to TRBJ2-2; TRBD2 matches 11 bases. This CDR3 is built from 17 residues. In germline, CDR1 is MNHNS, CDR2 SASEGT. With V trimmed by 3 bases and J by 2 bases, 5 bases remained unmatched. The CDR3 here is CASSEFLAGGNTGELFF. The CDR3 region has the DNA TGTGCCAGCAGTGAGTTTCTAGCGGGAGGCAACACCGGGGAGCTGTTTTTT.

This rearrangement joins TRBV19 to TRBJ2-3, with 9 bases identical to TRBD1. The CDR3 is 16 amino acids. V lost 2 bases to trimming and J lost 5 bases; unmatched junction nucleotides: 8. Per the germline V gene, CDR1 is LNHDA and CDR2 is SQIVND (reference sequence). DNA for the CDR3: TGTGCCAGTAGTATACCGGGACAGGGTTCGGGAGATACGCAGTATTTT. Its protein is CASSIPGQGSGDTQYF.

V gene TRBV7-9 combines with J gene TRBJ2-7; D is undetermined. CDR1 SEHNR and CDR2 FQNEAQ come from the germline V gene (reference sequence). The CDR3 spans 13 residues. Trimming cost V 0 bases and J 2 bases, with 5 bases left between them. CDR3 in amino acids: CASSLAPAYEQYF. In DNA form, the CDR3 reads TGTGCCAGCAGCTTAGCCCCGGCCTACGAGCAGTACTTC.

This chain links TRBV29-1 with TRBJ2-5; the match to TRBD2 covers 8 bases. J gave up 2 bases and V 4 bases, and 9 bases lay outside the gene matches. Germline CDR1 and CDR2: SQVTM and ANQGSEA. The CDR3 loop spans 15 amino acids. The CDR3, as DNA: TGCAGCGTTGTATCAAGCGGGGGCCAACAAGAGACCCAGTACTTC. This translates into CSVVSSGGQQETQYF.

The chain joins TRBV6-5 to TRBJ2-3; 8 bases match TRBD1. This CDR3 spans 15 amino acids. V gave up 1 base and J gave up 2 bases; unmatched junction bases: 2. Germline CDR1 reads MNHEY; CDR2 reads SVGAGI. DNA for the CDR3: TGTGCCAGCAGTTACTGGGGACAGGACACAGATACGCAGTATTTT. This translates into CASSYWGQDTDTQYF.

The rearrangement links TRBV6-5 to TRBJ2-7; unclear D gene. The germline gives CDR1 MNHEY, CDR2 SVGAGI. V lost 2 bases and J 2 bases, leaving 7 bases between the germline ends. CDR3 size: 13 residues. CDR3 sequence reads: CASSYHDTYEQYF. The CDR3 coding sequence is TGTGCCAGCAGTTACCACGACACCTACGAGCAGTACTTC.

This sequence joins TRBV21-1 and TRBJ1-6. TRBV21-1 is a pseudogene. The CDR3 runs 8 residues. CDR3 DNA sequence: TGTGCCAGCACTCCCCTCCACTTT. Amino acid sequence: CASTPLHF.

The J gene is TRBJ1-5, the V gene TRBV19; no reliable D call. The CDR3 spans 14 residues. Germline CDR1 reads LNHDA; CDR2 reads SQIVND (reference sequence). V dropped 1 base and J dropped 2 bases, with 6 bases sitting between them. The chain's CDR3 is CASSIVSGNQPQHF. The CDR3 DNA sequence: TGTGCCAGTAGTATAGTGTCAGGCAATCAGCCCCAGCATTTT.

This chain connects TRBV6-6 to TRBJ1-5; D is ambiguous. With 6 bases removed from V and 3 bases from J, the gap between germline ends came to 9 bases. Germline values: CDR1 MNHNY, CDR2 SVGAGI (reference sequence). The CDR3 has 13 amino acids. The CDR3 sequence is CASRVQINQPQHF. The CDR3 DNA reads TGTGCCAGCAGAGTGCAGATCAATCAGCCCCAGCATTTT.

The chain joins TRBV5-4 to TRBJ2-5, with 10 bases fitting TRBD1. The CDR3 is 16 amino acids. The trim removed 3 bases at V and 3 bases at J, leaving 8 bases unmatched. The germline V gene encodes CDR1 SGHNT and CDR2 YYREEE (reference sequence). The CDR3 is CASSSYRQGAKETQYF. CDR3 sequence (DNA): TGTGCCAGCAGCTCCTACAGACAGGGGGCGAAAGAGACCCAGTACTTC.

This chain connects TRBV5-1 to TRBJ2-7; 10 positions match TRBD2. V dropped 4 bases and J dropped 6; count of bases not matched to a gene: 10. Germline lookup yields CDR1 SGHRS and CDR2 YFSETQ. The CDR3 length is 15 residues. In DNA, the CDR3 is TGCGCCAGCAGCCCGATGGTCCAGCGGGGGGGCGAGCAGTACTTC. It translates to CASSPMVQRGGEQYF.

DNA for the CDR3: TGTGCCAGCAGCGGGGAGGGGACGTTGAATTCACCCCTCCACTTT. This gives the protein CASSGEGTLNSPLHF. V and J are TRBV9 and TRBJ1-6; perhaps TRBD1 as D (5 bases). V was clipped by 3 bases and J by 7 bases, with 14 bases between them. This CDR3 comprises 15 residues. In germline, CDR1 is SGDLS, CDR2 YYNGEE.

V usage is TRBV20-1 and J usage is TRBJ2-1; no reliable D call. The CDR3 has 11 amino acids. With 3 bases removed from V and 7 bases from J, the gap between germline ends came to 7 bases. Germline lookup yields CDR1 DFQATT and CDR2 SNEGSKA (reference sequence). The CDR3 reads CSASGMNEQFF. The CDR3 DNA follows: TGCAGTGCTAGCGGTATGAATGAGCAGTTCTTC.

V gene TRBV10-3 combines with J gene TRBJ1-3, with 7 bases identical to TRBD1. CDR1 is ENHRY and CDR2 is SYGVKD in the germline V gene. V lost 3 bases and J lost 4; bases outside the gene matches: 3. The CDR3 length is 14 residues. Written as DNA, the CDR3 is TGTGCCATCAGTGATGACAGGGAGGGAAACACCATATATTTT. This codes for CAISDDREGNTIYF.

The chain employs TRBV5-6 and TRBJ1-5; perhaps TRBD1 as D (6 bases). Germline V gene lookup returns CDR1 SGHDT and CDR2 YYEEEE. V dropped 0 bases and J dropped 0 bases, with 16 bases sitting between them. The CDR3 runs 18 residues. CDR3 nucleotides: TGTGCCAGCAGCTTGGGGGGGTGGTGGGGGCTTAGCAATCAGCCCCAGCATTTT. Translating it yields CASSLGGWWGLSNQPQHF.

This rearrangement joins TRBV6-5 to TRBJ2-3, with D hard to call. CDR1 MNHEY and CDR2 SVGAGI come from the germline V gene. The germline V and J ends were trimmed by 1 base and 5 bases, with 4 bases remaining between them. The CDR3 runs 12 residues. CDR3 loop: CASSYYGDTQYF. The CDR3, as DNA: TGTGCCAGCAGTTACTACGGAGATACGCAGTATTTT.